This T cell receptor (beta chain) was recovered during a study of cytomegalovirus exposure and HLA in healthy donors. Overall study context: There were under 130 million unique TCR beta sequences, drawn from 150 million to 200 million T cells, in an earlier analysis.

Germline trimming cut 0 bases from V and 4 bases from J; bases unmatched to any gene: 5. The CDR3 totals 16 residues. CDR1 is MNHNS, CDR2 SASEGT, per germline. Vbeta (60) and Jbeta (13) primers were used in the PCR. Assay: immunoSEQ multiplex PCR; the TCRdb copy retains only in-frame clones and omits some. The sample carries some 110,000 clones, roughly 80% recorded once. Whole-study results and caveats: Highly shared variants forming one cluster were likely a sequencing artifact. Analysis was carried out at a later point, and it linked a missense DCLRE1C variant to TCR beta V- and J-gene trimming. Cytomegalovirus-associated TCR beta chains were listed, numbering around 150.

For this clone: Its antigen is unidentified.

The chain employs TRBV6-1 and TRBJ2-1, with 8 positions matching TRBD1. This TCR was recovered from a young man in good health and CMV-seropositive. Sequenced material: PBMCs. This CDR3 is CASSEAGTGLYNEQFF. Written as DNA, the CDR3 is TGTGCCAGCAGTGAAGCTGGGACAGGCCTGTACAATGAGCAGTTCTTC.